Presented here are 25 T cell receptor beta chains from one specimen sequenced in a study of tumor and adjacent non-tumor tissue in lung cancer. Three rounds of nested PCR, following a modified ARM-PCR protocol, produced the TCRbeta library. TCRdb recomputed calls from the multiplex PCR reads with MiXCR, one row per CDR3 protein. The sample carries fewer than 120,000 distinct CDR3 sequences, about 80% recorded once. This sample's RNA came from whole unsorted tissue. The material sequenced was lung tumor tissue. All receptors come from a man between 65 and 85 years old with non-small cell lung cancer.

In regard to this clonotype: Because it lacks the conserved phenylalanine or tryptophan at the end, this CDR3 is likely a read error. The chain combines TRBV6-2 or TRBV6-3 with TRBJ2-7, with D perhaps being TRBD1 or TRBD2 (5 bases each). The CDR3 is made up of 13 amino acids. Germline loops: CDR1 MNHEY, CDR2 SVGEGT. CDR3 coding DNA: TGTGCCAGTCGGAGTAGCGTGAGGGACGAACAGTACTTA. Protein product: CASRSSVRDEQYL.

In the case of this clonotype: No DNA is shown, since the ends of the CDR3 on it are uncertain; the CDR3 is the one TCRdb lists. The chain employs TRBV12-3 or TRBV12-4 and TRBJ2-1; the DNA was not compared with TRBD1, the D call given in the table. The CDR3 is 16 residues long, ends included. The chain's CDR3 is CASGWGGWGRGNEQPF.

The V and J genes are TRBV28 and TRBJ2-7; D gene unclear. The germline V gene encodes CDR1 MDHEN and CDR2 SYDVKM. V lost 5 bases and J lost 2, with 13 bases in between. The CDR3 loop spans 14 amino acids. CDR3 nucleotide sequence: TGTGCCAGCAGTCAGGACCAAGTGCCCTACGAGCAGTACTTC. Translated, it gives CASSQDQVPYEQYF.

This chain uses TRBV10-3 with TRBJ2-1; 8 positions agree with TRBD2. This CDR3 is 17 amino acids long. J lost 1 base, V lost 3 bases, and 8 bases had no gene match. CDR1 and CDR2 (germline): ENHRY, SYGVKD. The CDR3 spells CAISDSQSGSSYNEQFF. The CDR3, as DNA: TGTGCCATCAGTGACTCCCAGAGCGGGAGTTCCTACAATGAGCAGTTCTTC.

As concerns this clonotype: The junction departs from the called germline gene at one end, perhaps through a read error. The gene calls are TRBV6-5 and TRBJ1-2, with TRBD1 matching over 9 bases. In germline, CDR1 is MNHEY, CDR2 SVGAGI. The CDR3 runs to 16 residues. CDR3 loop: CVSSYSGTGQLSGYTF. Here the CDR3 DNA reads TGTGTCAGCAGTTACTCCGGGACAGGGCAGCTGAGTGGCTATACCTTC.

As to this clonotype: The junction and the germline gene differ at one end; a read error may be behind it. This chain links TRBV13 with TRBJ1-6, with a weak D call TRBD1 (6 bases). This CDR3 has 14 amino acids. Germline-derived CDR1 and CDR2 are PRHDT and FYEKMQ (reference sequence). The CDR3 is CANSLTGENSPLHF. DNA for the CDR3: TGTGCCAACAGCTTGACAGGAGAAAATTCACCCCTCCACTTT.

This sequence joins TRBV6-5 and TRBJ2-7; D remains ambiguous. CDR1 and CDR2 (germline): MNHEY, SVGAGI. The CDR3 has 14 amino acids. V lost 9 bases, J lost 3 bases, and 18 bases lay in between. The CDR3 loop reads CASNYVGYSYEQYF. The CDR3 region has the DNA TGTGCCAGTAATTACGTTGGCTACAGCTACGAGCAGTACTTC.

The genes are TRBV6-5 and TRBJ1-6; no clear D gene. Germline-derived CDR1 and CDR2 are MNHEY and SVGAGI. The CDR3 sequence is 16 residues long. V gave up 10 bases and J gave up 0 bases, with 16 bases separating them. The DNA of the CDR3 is TGTGCCAACAGACCTGACTGGAACTCCTATAATTCACCCCTCCACTTT. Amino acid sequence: CANRPDWNSYNSPLHF.

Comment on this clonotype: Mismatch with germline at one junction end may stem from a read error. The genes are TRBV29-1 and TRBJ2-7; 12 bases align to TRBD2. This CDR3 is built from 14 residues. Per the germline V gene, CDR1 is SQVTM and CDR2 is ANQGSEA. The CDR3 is CSVNRLAGAYEQYF. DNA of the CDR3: TGTAGCGTTAACCGACTAGCGGGGGCCTACGAGCAGTACTTC.

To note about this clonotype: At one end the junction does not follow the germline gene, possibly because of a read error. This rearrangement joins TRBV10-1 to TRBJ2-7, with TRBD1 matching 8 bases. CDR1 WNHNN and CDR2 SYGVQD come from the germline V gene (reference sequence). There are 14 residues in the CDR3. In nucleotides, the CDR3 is TGTGCCAGCAGTGCCCCGGGACAGGCCTGGAAGCAGTACTTC. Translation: CASSAPGQAWKQYF.

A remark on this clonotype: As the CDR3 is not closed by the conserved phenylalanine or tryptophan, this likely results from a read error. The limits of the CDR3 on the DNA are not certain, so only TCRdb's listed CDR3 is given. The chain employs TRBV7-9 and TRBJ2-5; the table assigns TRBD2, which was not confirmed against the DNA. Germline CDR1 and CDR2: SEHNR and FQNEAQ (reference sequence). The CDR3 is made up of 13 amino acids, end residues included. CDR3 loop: CASSLPNEETQYL.

Here the CDR3 DNA reads TGTGCCAGCAGCTTAGATCCCAGATTAGGTCCGTACTTC. Translated: CASSLDPRLGPYF. The V call is TRBV11-2, the J call TRBJ2-5; D unclear. The CDR3 consists of 13 residues. Per germline, CDR1 SGHAT and CDR2 FQNNGV. The V and J ends lost 0 bases and 13 bases respectively, with 15 bases between them.

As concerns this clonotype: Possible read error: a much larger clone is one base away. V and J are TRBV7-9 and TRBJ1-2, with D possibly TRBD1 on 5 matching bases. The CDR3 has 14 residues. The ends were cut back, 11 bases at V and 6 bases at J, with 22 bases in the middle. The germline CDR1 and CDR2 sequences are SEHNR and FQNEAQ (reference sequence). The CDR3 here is CAWGGVFLRHGYTF. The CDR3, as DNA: TGTGCCTGGGGCGGGGTGTTCTTAAGGCATGGCTACACCTTC.

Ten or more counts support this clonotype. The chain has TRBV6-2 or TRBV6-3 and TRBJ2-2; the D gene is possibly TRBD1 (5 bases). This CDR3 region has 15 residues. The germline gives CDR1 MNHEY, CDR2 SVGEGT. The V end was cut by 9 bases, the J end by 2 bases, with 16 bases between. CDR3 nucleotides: TGTGCCAGTTACCTGGGGCAGGGAAACACCGGGGAGCTGTTTTTT. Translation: CASYLGQGNTGELFF.

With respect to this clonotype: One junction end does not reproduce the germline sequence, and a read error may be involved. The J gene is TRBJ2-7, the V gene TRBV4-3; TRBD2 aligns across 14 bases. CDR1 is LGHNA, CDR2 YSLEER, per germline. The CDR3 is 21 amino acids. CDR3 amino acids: CASSQARNSKGLAGGSFEQYF. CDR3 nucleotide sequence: TGCGCCAGCAGCCAAGCCCGCAACTCAAAAGGACTAGCGGGAGGCTCCTTCGAGCAGTACTTC.

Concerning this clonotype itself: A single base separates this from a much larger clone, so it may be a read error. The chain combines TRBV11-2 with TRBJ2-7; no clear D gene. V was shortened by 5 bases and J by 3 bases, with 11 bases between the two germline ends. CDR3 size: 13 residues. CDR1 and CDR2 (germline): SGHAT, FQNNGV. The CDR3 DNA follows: TGTGCCAGCAGCCATACTACCTACTACGAGCAGTACTTC. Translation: CASSHTTYYEQYF.

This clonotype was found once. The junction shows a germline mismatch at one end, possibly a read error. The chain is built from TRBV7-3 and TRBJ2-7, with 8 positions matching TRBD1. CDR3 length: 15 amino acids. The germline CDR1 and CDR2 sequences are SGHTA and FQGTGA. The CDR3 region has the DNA TGTGCCACCAGCTTAACCGGGACAGGAGTCTACGAGCAGTACTTC. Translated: CATSLTGTGVYEQYF.

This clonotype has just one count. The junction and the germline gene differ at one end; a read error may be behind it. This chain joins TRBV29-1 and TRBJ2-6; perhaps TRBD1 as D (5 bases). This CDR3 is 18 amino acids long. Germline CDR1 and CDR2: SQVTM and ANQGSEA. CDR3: CSVVGEREGPSGANVLSF. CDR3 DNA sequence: TGCAGCGTTGTTGGGGAAAGGGAAGGGCCCTCTGGGGCCAACGTCCTGAGTTTC. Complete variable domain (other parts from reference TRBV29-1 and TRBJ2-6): SAVISQKPSRDICQRGTSLTIQCQVDSQVTMMFWYRQQPGQSLTLIATANQGSEATYESGFVIDKFPISRPNLTFSTLTVSNMSPEDSSIYLCSVVGEREGPSGANVLSFGAGSRLTVL.

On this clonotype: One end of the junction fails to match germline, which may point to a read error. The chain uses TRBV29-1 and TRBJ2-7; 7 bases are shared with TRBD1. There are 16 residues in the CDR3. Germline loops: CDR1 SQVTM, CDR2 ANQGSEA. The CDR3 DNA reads TGCAGCGTCGTCACCCCCCCGGGACAGATATCCTACAAGCAGTACTTC. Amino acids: CSVVTPPGQISYKQYF.

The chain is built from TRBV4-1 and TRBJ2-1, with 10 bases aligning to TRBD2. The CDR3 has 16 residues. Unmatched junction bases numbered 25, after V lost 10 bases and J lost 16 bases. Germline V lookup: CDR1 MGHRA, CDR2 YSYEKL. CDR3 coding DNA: TGCGCCATCTCACTCTCTCTAGCGGGAGCCTACAATGGGCAATTCTTC. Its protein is CAISLSLAGAYNGQFF.

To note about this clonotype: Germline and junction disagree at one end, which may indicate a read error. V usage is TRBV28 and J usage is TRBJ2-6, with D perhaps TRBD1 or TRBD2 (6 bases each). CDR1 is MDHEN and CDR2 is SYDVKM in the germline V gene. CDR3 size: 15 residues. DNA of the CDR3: TGTTCCAGCAGCCTCCCGGGGGCTGGGGACAACGTCCTGACTTTC. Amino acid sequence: CSSSLPGAGDNVLTF.

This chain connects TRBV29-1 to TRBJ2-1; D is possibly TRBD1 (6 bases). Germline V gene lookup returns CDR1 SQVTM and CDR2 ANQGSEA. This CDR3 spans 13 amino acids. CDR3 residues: CIVGMTGYNEQFF. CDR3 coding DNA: TGCATCGTAGGAATGACAGGATACAATGAGCAGTTCTTC.

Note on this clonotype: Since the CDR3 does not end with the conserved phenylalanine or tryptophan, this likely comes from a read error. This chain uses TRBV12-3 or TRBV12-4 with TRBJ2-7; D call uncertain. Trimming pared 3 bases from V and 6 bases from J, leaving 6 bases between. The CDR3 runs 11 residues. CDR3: CASSLWTEQYT. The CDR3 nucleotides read TGTGCCAGCAGTTTGTGGACCGAGCAGTACACC.

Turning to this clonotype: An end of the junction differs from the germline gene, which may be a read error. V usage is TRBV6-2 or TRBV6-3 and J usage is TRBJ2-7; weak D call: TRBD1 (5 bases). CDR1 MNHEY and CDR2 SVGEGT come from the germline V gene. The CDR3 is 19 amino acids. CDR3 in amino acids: CASSPLDIRGGPHSYEQHF. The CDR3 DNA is TGTGCCAGCAGTCCCCTGGACATAAGGGGCGGCCCTCACTCCTACGAGCAGCACTTC.

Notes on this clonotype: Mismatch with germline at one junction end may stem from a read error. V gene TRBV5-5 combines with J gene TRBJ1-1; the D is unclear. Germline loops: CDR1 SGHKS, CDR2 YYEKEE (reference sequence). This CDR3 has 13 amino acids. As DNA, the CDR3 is TGTGCCAGCAGCTTTGACCTTAACACTGAAGCTTTCTTC. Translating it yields CASSFDLNTEAFF. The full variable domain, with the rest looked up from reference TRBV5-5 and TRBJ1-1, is DAGVTQSPTHLIKTRGQQVTLRCSPISGHKSVSWYQQVLGQGPQFIFQYYEKEERGRGNFPDRFSARQFPNYSSELNVNALLLGDSALYLCASSFDLNTEAFFGQGTRLTVV.